Each of the 27 T cell receptor beta chains below was sequenced from the same sample in a study of human T cells and chemical hapten exposure. In TCRdb, the RACE reads were re-called with MiXCR into one record per CDR3 protein. In the table there are 34,000 or so distinct CDR3 sequences, 10% to 13% of which are singletons. Stated time point: pre-sensitization, week 0. Treatment specified: therapeutic diphenylcyclopropenone sensitization with weekly scalp DPC. Unfractionated whole blood was the source from which total RNA was extracted. Sequencing was performed on whole blood, taken in connection with sensitization to the hapten diphenylcyclopropenone (DPC). The receptors here all came from a man aged 50-60 years with alopecia areata. Some clones in this sample may be carry-over from other donors' samples.

The V gene is TRBV27, the J gene TRBJ2-7; D is perhaps TRBD1 or TRBD2 (5 bases each). Trimming stripped 2 bases from V and 7 bases from J, with 15 bases between. Germline values: CDR1 MNHEY, CDR2 SMNVEV (reference sequence). The CDR3 is made up of 14 amino acids. CDR3 sequence (DNA): TGTGCCAGCAGTTTAAATGAGGGACCGGGAGAGCAGTACTTC. Its protein is CASSLNEGPGEQYF.

Of note for this clonotype: A clone one base away is much larger, so this may be a read error. The chain has TRBV12-3 or TRBV12-4 and TRBJ1-1, with D perhaps TRBD1 (6 bases). CDR3 length: 12 residues. CDR3 region: CASCRGNTVAFF. CDR3 bases: TGTGCCAGCTGTAGGGGGAACACTGTAGCTTTCTTT.

This clonotype was observed at least ten times. The gene calls are TRBV20-1 and TRBJ2-2; 7 nucleotides line up with TRBD2. This CDR3 contains 14 residues. Germline V lookup: CDR1 DFQATT, CDR2 SNEGSKA (reference sequence). J was trimmed by 9 bases and V by 2 bases; bases with no gene match: 9. The CDR3 bases are TGCAGTGCTAGATACGTGGGAGGGAAGAGGGAGCTGTTTTTT. Amino acids: CSARYVGGKRELFF.

This clonotype came up a few times. V gene TRBV5-1 combines with J gene TRBJ2-7; weak D call: TRBD2 (6 bases). CDR3 size: 14 residues. The V gene's germline CDR1 is SGHRS and CDR2 YFSETQ. With 5 bases removed from V and 5 bases from J, the gap between germline ends came to 17 bases. The CDR3 sequence is CASRVEGRLNEQYF. As DNA, the CDR3 is TGCGCCAGCAGAGTGGAGGGCCGGTTAAACGAGCAGTACTTC.

The rearrangement joins TRBV10-2 to TRBJ2-7; D unresolved. Germline CDR1 reads WSHSY; CDR2 reads SAAADI. The CDR3 contains 13 residues. Trimming removed 10 bases from V and 2 bases from J, with 15 bases in between. The CDR3 is CAIGGVDPYEQYF. The CDR3 DNA reads as TGCGCCATTGGTGGAGTCGACCCCTACGAGCAGTACTTC.

This clonotype was picked up many times. V gene TRBV19 combines with J gene TRBJ2-1; 14 bases match TRBD2. Germline V gene lookup returns CDR1 LNHDA and CDR2 SQIVND (reference sequence). The junction had 3 bases not matched to a gene; V was cut back by 6 bases and J by 8 bases. CDR3 length equals 14 residues. The DNA of the CDR3 is TGTGCCAGTAGCGGACTAGCGGGAGGTTATGAGCAGTTCTTC. This codes for CASSGLAGGYEQFF.

In DNA form, the CDR3 reads TGTGCCAGCAGCCCGACAGGGGAGGAGAATTCACCCCTCCACTTT. Translated: CASSPTGEENSPLHF. The V and J genes are TRBV7-2 and TRBJ1-6; 8 bases are shared with TRBD1. J was trimmed by 7 bases and V by 5 bases; bases with no gene match: 7. The CDR3 contains 15 residues. Germline V lookup: CDR1 SGHTA, CDR2 FQGNSA.

This clonotype was counted ten times or more. The chain uses TRBV27 and TRBJ2-1; 9 bases are a match to TRBD2. This CDR3 is 16 amino acids long. V lost 5 bases to trimming and J lost 4 bases; unmatched junction nucleotides: 9. Germline V gene data show CDR1 as MNHEY and CDR2 as SMNVEV (reference sequence). The CDR3 spells CASSPLLLAGYNEQFF. The DNA for the CDR3 is TGTGCCAGCAGTCCCCTTCTACTAGCGGGTTACAATGAGCAGTTCTTC.

This clonotype was seen only a few times. The CDR3 region is CASSSRLLAGEGTDTQYF. The CDR3, as DNA: TGTGCCAGCAGCTCCCGCCTCCTAGCGGGAGAAGGGACAGATACGCAGTATTTT. The chain uses TRBV28 and TRBJ2-3; 10 bases agree with TRBD2. Trimming at V came to 6 bases and at J to 3 bases, leaving 15 bases not matched to a gene. This CDR3 contains 18 residues. Germline lookup yields CDR1 MDHEN and CDR2 SYDVKM.

This clonotype was counted ten times or more. The chain employs TRBV30 and TRBJ1-2; tentatively, D is TRBD1 (5 bases). The ends were cut back, 1 base at V and 7 bases at J, with 16 bases in the middle. Germline loops: CDR1 GTSNPN, CDR2 SVGIG (reference sequence). This CDR3 comprises 14 residues. In DNA form, the CDR3 reads TGTGCCTGGAGTGAGCGGCAGGGCGTCAGTGGCTACACCTTC. Its protein is CAWSERQGVSGYTF.

Of note for this clonotype: A much larger clone sits a single nucleotide away, making a read error possible. The rearrangement links TRBV29-1 to TRBJ2-2; 14 nucleotides agree with TRBD2. Germline V lookup: CDR1 SQVTM, CDR2 ANQGSEA. The CDR3 contains 15 residues. The CDR3 coding sequence is TGCCGCGTCCCCGGGACTAGCGGGAGAACCGGGGAGCTGTTTTTT. Its protein product is CRVPGTSGRTGELFF.

This clonotype was seen only a few times. CDR3 nucleotide sequence: TGCAGCGGTGACCTGGAGGACTATGGCTACACCTTC. Protein sequence: CSGDLEDYGYTF. The chain couples TRBV29-1 to TRBJ1-2, with D uncertain. Trimming stripped 7 bases from V and 3 bases from J, with 12 bases between. The CDR3 loop spans 12 amino acids. The germline V gene encodes CDR1 SQVTM and CDR2 ANQGSEA.

The chain uses TRBV4-1 and TRBJ2-3; maybe TRBD2 (6 bases). V was cut by 5 bases and J by 6 bases, with 9 bases left in between. The germline V gene has CDR1 MGHRA and CDR2 YSYEKL. The CDR3 consists of 12 residues. DNA for the CDR3: TGCGCCAGCAGCTTCCTAGCGGATACGCAGTATTTT. It is translated as CASSFLADTQYF.

This clonotype was detected ten times or more. This sequence joins TRBV20-1 and TRBJ2-7; D may be TRBD2 (6 bases). From germline, CDR1 is DFQATT and CDR2 SNEGSKA (reference sequence). CDR3 length: 14 amino acids. V lost 3 bases and J lost 5, with 17 bases in between. In DNA form, the CDR3 reads TGCAGTGCTAGCCTAGGGACCGGGAGTAACGAGCAGTACTTC. Translating it yields CSASLGTGSNEQYF.

This clonotype showed up many times. This chain joins TRBV20-1 and TRBJ2-7; D gene unclear. Germline CDR1 DFQATT, CDR2 SNEGSKA (reference sequence). This CDR3 is built from 14 residues. The V and J ends lost 0 bases and 0 bases respectively, with 9 bases between them. Written as DNA, the CDR3 is TGCAGTGCTAGAGATGACCCCATCTCCTACGAGCAGTACTTC. Encoded protein: CSARDDPISYEQYF.

Ten or more counts support this clonotype. The rearrangement uses TRBV20-1 and TRBJ2-1, with 9 bases fitting TRBD2. J lost 4 bases, V lost 6 bases, and 10 bases had no gene match. This CDR3 is 15 amino acids long. The germline V gene has CDR1 DFQATT and CDR2 SNEGSKA (reference sequence). CDR3 DNA sequence: TGCAGTGCCCGAGAAGGGACTAGCCGTTACAATGAGCAGTTCTTC. This translates into CSAREGTSRYNEQFF.

In its sample, this clonotype was seen a few times. The chain links TRBV7-2 to TRBJ2-7; 8 bases line up with TRBD1. Unmatched junction bases numbered 7, after V lost 5 bases and J lost 4 bases. CDR3 length: 14 amino acids. Germline-derived CDR1 and CDR2 are SGHTA and FQGNSA. The DNA of the CDR3 is TGTGCCAGCAGCCCTGGACAGGGCGAATACGAGCAGTACTTC. The encoded protein is CASSPGQGEYEQYF.

In this sample, this clonotype turned up many times. The chain combines TRBV21-1 with TRBJ2-1; TRBD2, as called in the table, went unchecked against the DNA. TRBV21-1 is a pseudogene. The length of the CDR3 is 15 residues. The chain's CDR3 is CASSTGTRSCMEQFF. For the CDR3, the DNA is TGTGCCAGCAGCACCGGGACTAGGTCGTGTATGGAGCAGTTCTTC.

The rearrangement joins TRBV29-1 to TRBJ1-2, with D possibly being TRBD1 (5 bases). V was shortened by 6 bases and J by 6 bases, with 11 bases between the two germline ends. CDR3 length: 11 residues. From germline, CDR1 is SQVTM and CDR2 ANQGSEA. This chain's CDR3 is CSVQGSDGYTF. The DNA of the CDR3 is TGCAGCGTCCAGGGCTCTGATGGCTACACCTTC.

The J gene is TRBJ1-1, the V gene TRBV6-5, with TRBD1 identical over 11 bases. Trimming cost V 2 bases and J 6 bases; bases outside gene matches: 8. The CDR3 runs 16 residues. Germline loops: CDR1 MNHEY, CDR2 SVGAGI. The CDR3: CASSYVRDRGFPEAFF. CDR3 coding DNA: TGTGCCAGCAGTTACGTCCGGGACAGGGGGTTCCCTGAAGCTTTCTTT.

This clonotype was recorded a few times. J is TRBJ2-1 and V is TRBV10-1; D perhaps matches TRBD2 (5 bases). CDR1 and CDR2 (germline): WNHNN, SYGVQD (reference sequence). The CDR3 sequence is 15 residues long. V was clipped by 5 bases and J by 0 bases, with 11 bases between them. In DNA, the CDR3 is TGCGCCAGCAGTCCCGGGATGAACTCCTACAATGAGCAGTTCTTC. Protein: CASSPGMNSYNEQFF.

The V call is TRBV5-1, the J call TRBJ2-3; D call uncertain. V was trimmed by 3 bases and J by 0 bases, leaving 11 bases between them. Germline lookup yields CDR1 SGHRS and CDR2 YFSETQ. This CDR3 has 15 amino acids. The CDR3 sequence is CASSSTAASTDTQYF. In DNA form, the CDR3 reads TGCGCCAGCAGCTCGACGGCGGCTAGCACAGATACGCAGTATTTT.

This clonotype was seen ten or more times. V is TRBV25-1 and J is TRBJ2-7, with TRBD1 matching over 8 bases. The CDR3 contains 13 residues. V was clipped by 6 bases and J by 2 bases; unmatched bases: 3. CDR1 is MGHDK and CDR2 is SYGVNS in the germline V gene. As DNA, the CDR3 is TGTGCCAGCAGAGGACAGGGACCCTACGAGCAGTACTTC. It yields the protein CASRGQGPYEQYF.

This clonotype came up a few times. The chain uses TRBV4-2 and TRBJ2-7; 10 positions match TRBD2. J lost 2 bases, V lost 4 bases, and 8 bases had no gene match. This CDR3 is built from 16 residues. CDR1 is LGHNA, CDR2 YNFKEQ, per germline. CDR3 amino acids: CASSRDRTSGAYEQYF. The CDR3, as DNA: TGTGCCAGCAGCCGCGACAGGACTAGCGGAGCCTACGAGCAGTACTTC.

Remarks on this clonotype: This may be a read error, as it is one base from a much larger clone. This chain uses TRBV29-1 with TRBJ2-5; 10 bases map to TRBD2. The CDR3 runs to 15 residues. CDR1 is SQVTM, CDR2 ANQGSEA, per germline. CDR3 coding DNA: TGCTGCGTTGATTCGTCTAGCGGGAGCCAAGAGACCCAGTACTTC. Encoded protein: CCVDSSSGSQETQYF.

Ten or more counts support this clonotype. The gene calls are TRBV6-6 and TRBJ2-7; possible D gene TRBD1, 6 bases. V shed 10 bases and J shed 1 base, with 11 bases lying between them. The CDR3 extends over 12 amino acids. The germline gives CDR1 MNHNY, CDR2 SVGAGI (reference sequence). CDR3 residues: CATNRGSYEQYF. The CDR3 DNA reads as TGTGCCACCAATAGGGGGTCCTACGAGCAGTACTTC.

This clonotype was observed at least ten times. In DNA, the CDR3 is TGTGCCAGCGGCCCGGGGGTCTACGAGCAGTACTTC. Protein product: CASGPGVYEQYF. This chain joins TRBV27 and TRBJ2-7; a possible D gene is TRBD2 (6 bases). This CDR3 has 12 residues. Germline-derived CDR1 and CDR2 are MNHEY and SMNVEV (reference sequence). V lost 8 bases, J lost 3 bases, and 11 bases lay in between.